This is a list of T cell receptor beta chains from one sample in a study of blood T cell repertoires in COVID-19. Assay: immunoSEQ multiplex PCR; the TCRdb copy retains only in-frame clones and omits some. The sample shows about 90,000 clones, about 88% of them seen only once. Sample: peripheral blood. The receptor set was obtained from a man older than 75 with active or convalescent COVID-19. The CDR3 runs from the conserved cysteine through the conserved F or W. The D gene is left open where the match is weak. Size is omitted from some rows. Given values are once, few, many or a class for expanded clones.

d_gene: TRBD1; abundance: -; v_gene: TRBV10-3; j_gene: TRBJ1-1; CDR3aa: CAISGQESATEAFF; CDR3nt: TGTGCCATCAGCGGACAGGAATCGGCCACTGAAGCTTTCTTT
d_gene: -; abundance: -; v_gene: TRBV6-2/TRBV6-3; j_gene: TRBJ2-7; CDR3aa: CASSSLQGRVEQYF; CDR3nt: TGTGCCAGCAGTTCTCTGCAGGGGCGGGTCGAGCAGTACTTC
d_gene: -; abundance: -; v_gene: TRBV24-1; j_gene: TRBJ1-5; CDR3aa: CATSEAEVFQPQHF; CDR3nt: TGTGCCACCAGTGAAGCCGAGGTGTTTCAGCCCCAGCATTTT
d_gene: TRBD1; abundance: -; v_gene: TRBV7-9; j_gene: TRBJ1-2; CDR3aa: CASSSGQVYGYTF; CDR3nt: TGTGCCAGCAGTTCAGGACAGGTCTATGGCTACACCTTC
d_gene: TRBD2; abundance: -; v_gene: TRBV19; j_gene: TRBJ2-1; CDR3aa: CASSPQTSGSNEQFF; CDR3nt: TGTGCCAGTAGTCCCCAGACTAGCGGGAGTAATGAGCAGTTCTTC
d_gene: TRBD2; abundance: -; v_gene: TRBV5-4; j_gene: TRBJ2-5; CDR3aa: CASRRKTSGSIETQYF; CDR3nt: TGTGCCAGCAGACGTAAGACTAGCGGGAGTATTGAGACCCAGTACTTC
d_gene: TRBD1; abundance: -; v_gene: TRBV5-5; j_gene: TRBJ2-7; CDR3aa: CASSPGTGGFYEQYF; CDR3nt: TGTGCCAGCAGCCCCGGGACAGGGGGCTTCTACGAGCAGTACTTC
d_gene: -; abundance: -; v_gene: TRBV7-9; j_gene: TRBJ2-6; CDR3aa: CASSEQGANVLTF; CDR3nt: TGTGCCAGCAGCGAACAGGGGGCCAACGTCCTGACTTTC
d_gene: -; abundance: -; v_gene: TRBV2; j_gene: TRBJ1-1; CDR3aa: CASRGQTNTEAFF; CDR3nt: TGTGCCAGCAGAGGACAGACTAACACTGAAGCTTTCTTT
d_gene: -; abundance: -; v_gene: TRBV18; j_gene: TRBJ1-5; CDR3aa: CASSPQGSRVNQPQHF; CDR3nt: TGTGCCAGCTCACCTCAGGGGTCTAGGGTCAATCAGCCCCAGCATTTT
d_gene: -; abundance: -; v_gene: TRBV10-3; j_gene: TRBJ2-1; CDR3aa: CAITPGTALASENNEQFF; CDR3nt: TGTGCCATCACTCCGGGGACTGCCTTAGCTTCGGAAAACAATGAGCAGTTCTTC
d_gene: -; abundance: few; v_gene: TRBV25-1; j_gene: TRBJ1-2; CDR3aa: CASSESGGYTF; CDR3nt: TGTGCCAGCAGTGAATCGGGAGGCTACACCTTC
d_gene: TRBD1; abundance: -; v_gene: TRBV3-1/TRBV3-2; j_gene: TRBJ1-2; CDR3aa: CASSQDQGQAANYGYTF; CDR3nt: TGTGCCAGCAGCCAAGATCAAGGACAGGCCGCTAACTATGGCTACACCTTC
d_gene: TRBD1; abundance: -; v_gene: TRBV7-3; j_gene: TRBJ2-7; CDR3aa: CASSADRAREQYF; CDR3nt: TGTGCCAGCAGCGCAGACAGGGCCAGGGAGCAGTACTTC
d_gene: TRBD1; abundance: once; v_gene: TRBV5-1; j_gene: TRBJ2-7; CDR3aa: CASTGQGITYEQYF; CDR3nt: TGCGCCAGCACCGGACAGGGAATTACCTACGAGCAGTACTTC
d_gene: -; abundance: -; v_gene: TRBV3-1/TRBV3-2; j_gene: TRBJ1-3; CDR3aa: CASSQEGHSGNTIYF; CDR3nt: TGTGCCAGCAGCCAAGAGGGCCACTCTGGAAACACCATATATTTT
d_gene: TRBD2; abundance: -; v_gene: TRBV4-1; j_gene: TRBJ2-2; CDR3aa: CASSQPWASGRAFGELFF; CDR3nt: TGCGCCAGCAGCCAACCCTGGGCTAGCGGGAGGGCCTTCGGGGAGCTGTTTTTT
d_gene: TRBD2; abundance: -; v_gene: TRBV10-2; j_gene: TRBJ2-3; CDR3aa: CASSFGLAGGDTQYF; CDR3nt: TGCGCCAGCAGTTTTGGTCTAGCGGGAGGTGATACGCAGTATTTT
d_gene: TRBD1; abundance: -; v_gene: TRBV9; j_gene: TRBJ1-3; CDR3aa: CASSVGTGGGGNTIYF; CDR3nt: TGTGCCAGCAGCGTTGGAACAGGGGGTGGCGGAAACACCATATATTTT
d_gene: TRBD1; abundance: once; v_gene: TRBV4-2; j_gene: TRBJ1-6; CDR3aa: CASSGEEGANNSPLHF; CDR3nt: TGTGCCAGCAGCGGAGAAGAGGGGGCGAATAATTCACCCCTCCACTTT
d_gene: -; abundance: -; v_gene: TRBV28; j_gene: TRBJ2-7; CDR3aa: CASRGTGSVSYEQYF; CDR3nt: TGTGCCAGCAGGGGTACAGGGTCGGTGTCCTACGAGCAGTACTTC
d_gene: TRBD2; abundance: -; v_gene: TRBV5-1; j_gene: TRBJ2-5; CDR3aa: CASSPGLDDSYF; CDR3nt: TGCGCCAGCAGCCCCGGACTAGATGACTCCTACTTC
d_gene: TRBD1; abundance: -; v_gene: TRBV7-2; j_gene: TRBJ1-5; CDR3aa: CASSDGTGWGQPQHF; CDR3nt: TGTGCCAGCAGCGATGGGACAGGGTGGGGTCAGCCCCAGCATTTT
d_gene: TRBD2; abundance: -; v_gene: TRBV18; j_gene: TRBJ2-2; CDR3aa: CASSPRLADVTGELFF; CDR3nt: TGTGCCAGCTCACCACGACTAGCGGATGTCACCGGGGAGCTGTTTTTT
d_gene: -; abundance: once; v_gene: TRBV28; j_gene: TRBJ2-2; CDR3aa: CASSFTGNLNTGELFF; CDR3nt: TGTGCCAGCAGCTTTACCGGGAACCTGAACACCGGGGAGCTGTTTTTT
d_gene: TRBD2; abundance: -; v_gene: TRBV27; j_gene: TRBJ2-2; CDR3aa: CASSLSGTSGYTGELFF; CDR3nt: TGTGCCAGCAGTTTATCGGGGACTAGCGGCTACACCGGGGAGCTGTTTTTT
d_gene: -; abundance: -; v_gene: TRBV2; j_gene: TRBJ1-2; CDR3aa: CASSEAGHSLTYGYTF; CDR3nt: TGTGCCAGCAGTGAAGCTGGACATAGCCTCACCTATGGCTACACCTTC
d_gene: TRBD1; abundance: -; v_gene: TRBV7-9; j_gene: TRBJ1-2; CDR3aa: CASSLRGHGYTF; CDR3nt: TGTGCCAGCAGCTTAAGGGGGCATGGCTACACCTTC
d_gene: -; abundance: -; v_gene: TRBV18; j_gene: TRBJ2-6; CDR3aa: CASSPFLPAISGANVLTF; CDR3nt: TGTGCCAGCTCACCATTCCTGCCCGCTATCTCTGGGGCCAACGTCCTGACTTTC
d_gene: TRBD2; abundance: -; v_gene: TRBV4-1; j_gene: TRBJ2-1; CDR3aa: CASRQLGTSGRIHTMTQFF; CDR3nt: TGCGCCAGCAGACAACTAGGCACTAGCGGGAGGATCCATACAATGACGCAGTTCTTC
d_gene: TRBD2; abundance: -; v_gene: TRBV4-1; j_gene: TRBJ2-1; CDR3aa: CASSQQPGLAGGGEQFF; CDR3nt: TGCGCCAGCAGCCAACAGCCAGGACTAGCGGGAGGAGGTGAGCAGTTCTTC
d_gene: -; abundance: -; v_gene: TRBV5-4; j_gene: TRBJ1-1; CDR3aa: CASSSPTIGNTEAFF; CDR3nt: TGTGCCAGCAGCTCCCCGACAATTGGAAACACTGAAGCTTTCTTT
d_gene: TRBD1; abundance: -; v_gene: TRBV5-1; j_gene: TRBJ2-7; CDR3aa: CASSQGRDRADEQYF; CDR3nt: TGCGCCAGCAGCCAAGGAAGAGACAGGGCTGACGAGCAGTACTTC
d_gene: -; abundance: -; v_gene: TRBV18; j_gene: TRBJ1-6; CDR3aa: CASSPSTAGPSSPLHF; CDR3nt: TGTGCCAGCTCACCGAGCACAGCCGGCCCGAGTTCACCCCTCCACTTT
d_gene: TRBD2; abundance: few; v_gene: TRBV5-1; j_gene: TRBJ2-3; CDR3aa: CASSRTSGTDTQYF; CDR3nt: TGCGCCAGCAGCCGGACTAGCGGCACAGATACGCAGTATTTT
d_gene: -; abundance: -; v_gene: TRBV19; j_gene: TRBJ1-2; CDR3aa: CASSLDRNYGYTF; CDR3nt: TGTGCCAGTAGTCTAGACAGGAACTATGGCTACACCTTC
d_gene: TRBD1; abundance: -; v_gene: TRBV5-1; j_gene: TRBJ1-4; CDR3aa: CASSEGQAFNEKLFF; CDR3nt: TGCGCCAGCAGCGAAGGACAGGCCTTTAATGAAAAACTGTTTTTT
d_gene: TRBD2; abundance: -; v_gene: TRBV9; j_gene: TRBJ2-7; CDR3aa: CASSAPGGRAPCF; CDR3nt: TGTGCCAGCAGCGCCCCCGGGGGGAGAGCCCCTTGCTTC
d_gene: TRBD1; abundance: once; v_gene: TRBV5-1; j_gene: TRBJ2-2; CDR3aa: CASSLAGQGASGELFF; CDR3nt: TGCGCCAGCAGCTTGGCTGGGCAGGGGGCATCCGGGGAGCTGTTTTTT
d_gene: TRBD2; abundance: -; v_gene: TRBV19; j_gene: TRBJ2-1; CDR3aa: CASSSGLVKSYEQFF; CDR3nt: TGTGCCAGTAGTAGCGGACTAGTAAAATCGTATGAGCAGTTCTTC
d_gene: TRBD2; abundance: -; v_gene: TRBV7-3; j_gene: TRBJ2-1; CDR3aa: CASSLRGLAHEQFF; CDR3nt: TGTGCCAGCAGCTTAAGGGGACTAGCACATGAGCAGTTCTTC
d_gene: TRBD1; abundance: -; v_gene: TRBV7-6; j_gene: TRBJ1-2; CDR3aa: CASSLAPGGADYGYTF; CDR3nt: TGTGCCAGCAGCTTAGCCCCAGGGGGCGCGGACTATGGCTACACCTTC
d_gene: TRBD2; abundance: -; v_gene: TRBV3-1/TRBV3-2; j_gene: TRBJ2-1; CDR3aa: CASSQLAGYNEQFF; CDR3nt: TGTGCCAGCAGCCAATTAGCGGGATACAATGAGCAGTTCTTC
d_gene: TRBD1; abundance: -; v_gene: TRBV4-3; j_gene: TRBJ1-6; CDR3aa: CASSQVRQGNSPLHF; CDR3nt: TGCGCCAGCAGCCAAGTTAGACAGGGGAATTCACCCCTCCACTTT
d_gene: -; abundance: few; v_gene: TRBV7-3; j_gene: TRBJ1-1; CDR3aa: CASSSFHGSNTEAFF; CDR3nt: TGTGCCAGCAGCTCCTTCCACGGGTCGAACACTGAAGCTTTCTTT
d_gene: TRBD2; abundance: -; v_gene: TRBV7-9; j_gene: TRBJ2-1; CDR3aa: CASSASLGLAGGDEQFF; CDR3nt: TGTGCCAGCAGCGCCTCCTTAGGACTAGCGGGAGGGGATGAGCAGTTCTTC
d_gene: -; abundance: -; v_gene: TRBV19; j_gene: TRBJ2-2; CDR3aa: CASTQEVVGSWVGELFF; CDR3nt: TGTGCCAGTACCCAAGAAGTTGTCGGGAGTTGGGTCGGGGAGCTGTTTTTT
d_gene: -; abundance: -; v_gene: TRBV6-4; j_gene: TRBJ2-2; CDR3aa: CASSVDRLATGELFF; CDR3nt: TGTGCCAGCAGTGTAGACAGATTGGCCACCGGGGAGCTGTTTTTT
d_gene: TRBD1; abundance: -; v_gene: TRBV28; j_gene: TRBJ1-1; CDR3aa: CASDGTGISTEAFF; CDR3nt: TGTGCCAGCGACGGGACAGGGATATCCACTGAAGCTTTCTTT
d_gene: TRBD1; abundance: -; v_gene: TRBV11-2; j_gene: TRBJ2-1; CDR3aa: CASSWTGGEQFF; CDR3nt: TGTGCCAGCAGCTGGACAGGGGGTGAGCAGTTCTTC
d_gene: TRBD1; abundance: -; v_gene: TRBV7-9; j_gene: TRBJ1-2; CDR3aa: CASSDRDRVYYGYTF; CDR3nt: TGTGCCAGCAGCGACCGGGACAGGGTCTACTATGGCTACACCTTC
d_gene: -; abundance: -; v_gene: TRBV19; j_gene: TRBJ1-2; CDR3aa: CASSIVSTGSYGYTF; CDR3nt: TGTGCCAGTAGTATAGTATCAACAGGGAGCTATGGCTACACCTTC
d_gene: TRBD1; abundance: -; v_gene: TRBV30; j_gene: TRBJ2-3; CDR3aa: CAWQDRAGTDTQYF; CDR3nt: TGTGCCTGGCAGGACAGGGCGGGCACAGATACGCAGTATTTT